Sequencing of this T cell receptor beta chain was carried out in a study of cytomegalovirus exposure and HLA in healthy donors. Study-level points and caveats: Rare TCR sequences predominated, though certain public TCRs were found in many donors. It was in a later analysis that TCR association rates were seen to vary by HLA locus, highest for DRB1 and lowest for HLA-C.

The PCR used 60 Vbeta and 13 Jbeta primers. Only in-frame clones appear in the TCRdb table, and some are missing; sequencing was by immunoSEQ multiplex PCR. Among some 110,000 clones, around 9.1% were seen once, and the ten largest hold 5.5% to 7.5%. Only a few counts were recorded for this clone. Antigen: not known. The CDR3 extends over 15 amino acids. CDR1 is SQVTM, CDR2 ANQGSEA, per germline. Germline trimming cut 4 bases from V and 5 bases from J; bases unmatched to any gene: 3. The rearrangement uses TRBV29-1 and TRBJ2-1, with 15 nucleotides matching TRBD2. Specimen: PBMCs. The TCR originated in a man aged 35 to 55 in good health and CMV-seropositive. The CDR3 DNA reads as TGCAGCGTTGGGGGACTAGCGGGAGGTAACAATGAGCAGTTCTTC. Residues: CSVGGLAGGNNEQFF.